This TCR beta chain is drawn from a study of T cell responses to AZD1222 COVID-19 vaccine. Germline lookup yields CDR1 LGHDT and CDR2 YNNKEL (reference sequence). The CDR3 contains 14 residues. Trimming removed 4 bases at V and 0 bases at J, with 10 bases between. A remark on this clone: Its target is unknown.

Method: immunoSEQ multiplex PCR; TCRdb's copy keeps in-frame clones and lacks some. The table has roughly 150,000 clones, approximately 91% seen once. Study findings and constraints: A rise in Spike-specific TCR breadth and depth followed two AZD1222 doses. Mostly white British, mostly female donors; authors suggested clonal diversity may be underestimated.

The TCR sequence derives from an adult in good health. Sequencing used peripheral blood, obtained on day 0 of AZD1222 vaccination. J is TRBJ2-7 and V is TRBV3-1 (or the pseudogene TRBV3-2); perhaps TRBD2 as D (5 bases). The CDR3 bases are TGTGCCAGCAGCCTGCTGGGGAGCTCCTACGAGCAGTACTTC. Amino acids: CASSLLGSSYEQYF.